This TCR beta chain was sequenced during a study of shared clonotypes between healthy human individuals. Points from the study as a whole: Donor scarcity curtailed the genetic and exposure-history diversity represented herein.

This table comes from immunoSEQ multiplex PCR, and its TCRdb copy is limited to in-frame clones, with some not included. Among 520,000 or so clones listed, 75% to 85% were seen once. To note about this clone: Antigen unknown.

Looked up from germline, CDR1 is SGHNT and CDR2 is YENEEA. The V gene end was trimmed by 5 bases and the J gene end by 7 bases; junction bases not matched to a gene: 7. The CDR3 sequence is 15 residues long. The sequencing sample was made of PBMCs. This TCR derives from a woman in her forties in good health. Some clones in this sample may be carry-over from other donors' samples. This rearrangement joins TRBV11-3 to TRBJ2-1; 11 bases are shared with TRBD2. In DNA, the CDR3 is TGTGCCAGCAGCCGGGGACTAGCGGCCGGGAATGAGCAGTTCTTC. This encodes CASSRGLAAGNEQFF.